The clone carrying this T cell receptor (beta chain) turned up a few times. Its antigen is unidentified. This record belongs to a study of blood T cells in healthy people across ages. A second PCR, run for about 7 to 11 cycles, used a sample-barcoded 5' primer plus a J-beta primer mix. Each of the samples gave a minimum of 2.5 million paired-end reads that contained CDR3. Via MiXCR, TCRdb re-called the 5' RACE reads, giving one row per CDR3 protein. This sample has hundreds of thousands of distinct CDR3 sequences, with 20% to 25% found just once. General observations from the study: Across samples, TCR beta diversity tracked strongly with naive T cell percentage.

The V gene lost 0 bases and the J gene lost 8 bases, with 10 bases spanning the gap. The CDR3 runs to 13 residues. The germline gives CDR1 SGHTA, CDR2 FQGNSA. These same data were also listed under a study on T cells of mothers and their children.

This receptor was obtained from a boy aged 5 to 17 in good health. The sample comprised blood. The V call is TRBV7-2, the J call TRBJ1-2; D may be TRBD1 (6 bases). Written as DNA, the CDR3 is TGTGCCAGCAGCTTAGCAGCAGGGGCCGGCTACACCTTC. The encoded protein is CASSLAAGAGYTF.